Listed below are T cell receptor beta chains from one sample, sequenced in a study of monozygotic twins with inflammatory bowel disease. From the 5' RACE reads, TCRdb lists one entry per CDR3 protein and no DNA. This repertoire includes tens of thousands of distinct CDR3 sequences. The specimen was blood. These receptor sequences come from a human donor with ulcerative colitis or Crohn's disease, or a healthy co-twin of an affected twin (not recorded which). The CDR3 runs from the conserved cysteine through the conserved F or W. Each record gives: J gene, clone size, V gene, CDR3 protein. Clone size is not always given. Where it is, it says once, few, many or a class for expanded clones.

j_call: TRBJ1-5
clone_size: NA
v_call: TRBV6-5
cdr3_aa: CASTWGQNQPQHF

j_call: TRBJ1-5
clone_size: NA
v_call: TRBV7-8
cdr3_aa: CASSLEGYRNQPQHF

j_call: TRBJ1-5
clone_size: NA
v_call: TRBV15
cdr3_aa: CATSRGDSINQPQHF

j_call: TRBJ2-3
clone_size: NA
v_call: TRBV11-1
cdr3_aa: CASSKATSGDPYLDTQYF

j_call: TRBJ1-1
clone_size: NA
v_call: TRBV7-3
cdr3_aa: CASSFSDMNTEAFF

j_call: TRBJ2-5
clone_size: medium-sized
v_call: TRBV20-1
cdr3_aa: CSAKAGMETQYF

j_call: TRBJ2-7
clone_size: NA
v_call: TRBV4-2
cdr3_aa: CASSQDIGYYEQYF

j_call: TRBJ2-3
clone_size: NA
v_call: TRBV5-1
cdr3_aa: CASLSGLGFTDTQYF

j_call: TRBJ2-1
clone_size: NA
v_call: TRBV20-1
cdr3_aa: CSARISGSYNEQFF

j_call: TRBJ2-7
clone_size: NA
v_call: TRBV6-1
cdr3_aa: CASSEFLPGDIAYYEQYF

j_call: TRBJ2-1
clone_size: NA
v_call: TRBV20-1
cdr3_aa: CSASRRGGLYEQFF

j_call: TRBJ1-2
clone_size: NA
v_call: TRBV7-2
cdr3_aa: CASSRRRQGTNYGYTF

j_call: TRBJ1-3
clone_size: NA
v_call: TRBV7-9
cdr3_aa: CASSKRGSGNTIYF

j_call: TRBJ1-1
clone_size: NA
v_call: TRBV10-3
cdr3_aa: CAISETGGATEAFF

j_call: TRBJ2-1
clone_size: NA
v_call: TRBV3-1
cdr3_aa: CASSDGTSLNEQFF